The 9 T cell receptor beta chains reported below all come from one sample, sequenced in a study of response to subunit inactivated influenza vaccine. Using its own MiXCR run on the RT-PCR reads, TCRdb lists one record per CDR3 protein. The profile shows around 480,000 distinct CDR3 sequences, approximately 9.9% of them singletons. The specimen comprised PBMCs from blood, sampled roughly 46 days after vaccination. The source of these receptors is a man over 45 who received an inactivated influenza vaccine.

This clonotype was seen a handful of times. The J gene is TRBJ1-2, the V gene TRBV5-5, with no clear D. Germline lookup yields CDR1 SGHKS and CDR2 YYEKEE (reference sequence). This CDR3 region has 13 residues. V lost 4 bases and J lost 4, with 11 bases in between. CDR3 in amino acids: CASSIHGLYGYTF. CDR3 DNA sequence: TGTGCCAGCAGCATTCACGGACTCTATGGCTACACCTTC.

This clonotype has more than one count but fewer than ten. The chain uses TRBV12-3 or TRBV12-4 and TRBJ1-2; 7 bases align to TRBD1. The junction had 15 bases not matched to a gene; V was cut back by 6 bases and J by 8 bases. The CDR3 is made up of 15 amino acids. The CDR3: CASSRQGLNLRGYTF. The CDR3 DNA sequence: TGTGCCAGCAGCCGACAGGGATTAAACCTGAGGGGCTACACCTTC.

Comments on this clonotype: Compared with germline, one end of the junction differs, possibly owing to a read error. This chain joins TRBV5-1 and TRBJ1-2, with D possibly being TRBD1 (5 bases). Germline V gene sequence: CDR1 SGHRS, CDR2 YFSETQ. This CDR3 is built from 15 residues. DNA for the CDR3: TGCGTCAGCAGCTTGGTAGCCAGGGAGGGCTATGGCTACACCTTC. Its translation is CVSSLVAREGYGYTF. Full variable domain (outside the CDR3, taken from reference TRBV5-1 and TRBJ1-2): KAGVTQTPRYLIKTRGQQVTLSCSPISGHRSVSWYQQTPGQGLQFLFEYFSETQRNKGNFPGRFSGRQFSNSRSEMNVSTLELGDSALYLCVSSLVAREGYGYTFGSGTRLTVV.

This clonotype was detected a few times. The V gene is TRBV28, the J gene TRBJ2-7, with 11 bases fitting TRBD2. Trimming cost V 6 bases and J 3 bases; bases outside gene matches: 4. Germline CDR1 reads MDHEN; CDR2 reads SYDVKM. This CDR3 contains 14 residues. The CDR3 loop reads CASSPTSGNYEQYF. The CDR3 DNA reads TGTGCCAGCAGCCCGACTAGCGGGAACTACGAGCAGTACTTC.

CDR3 residues: CASSLLTSTGELFF. As DNA, the CDR3 is TGTGCCAGCAGCCTACTGACGAGCACCGGGGAGCTGTTTTTT. The chain uses TRBV12-3 or TRBV12-4 and TRBJ2-2; no clear D. The ends were cut back, 6 bases at V and 4 bases at J, with 12 bases in the middle. The CDR3 runs to 14 residues.

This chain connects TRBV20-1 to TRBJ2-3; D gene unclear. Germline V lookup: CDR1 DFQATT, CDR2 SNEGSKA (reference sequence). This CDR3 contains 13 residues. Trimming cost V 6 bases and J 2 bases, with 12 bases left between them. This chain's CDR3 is CSARDGFTDTQYF. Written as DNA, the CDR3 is TGCAGTGCAAGGGATGGTTTCACAGATACGCAGTATTTT.

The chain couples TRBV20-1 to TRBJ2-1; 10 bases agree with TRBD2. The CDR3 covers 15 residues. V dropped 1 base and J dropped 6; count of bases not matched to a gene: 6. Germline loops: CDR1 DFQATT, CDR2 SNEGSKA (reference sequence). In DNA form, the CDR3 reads TGCAGTGCTAGAGGGGCTAGCGGGAGTGGCAATGAGCAGTTCTTC. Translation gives CSARGASGSGNEQFF.

The chain's CDR3 is CSARGNEGGTYNEQFF. Here the CDR3 DNA reads TGCAGTGCTAGAGGGAATGAGGGAGGGACCTACAATGAGCAGTTCTTC. V usage is TRBV20-1 and J usage is TRBJ2-1, with 7 bases matching TRBD2. V was clipped by 1 base and J by 2 bases; unmatched bases: 8. Germline lookup yields CDR1 DFQATT and CDR2 SNEGSKA (reference sequence). This CDR3 contains 16 residues.

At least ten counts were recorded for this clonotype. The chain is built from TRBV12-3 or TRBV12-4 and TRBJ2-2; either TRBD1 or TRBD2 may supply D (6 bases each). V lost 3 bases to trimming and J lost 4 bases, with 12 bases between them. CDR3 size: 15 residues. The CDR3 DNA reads TGTGCCAGCAGTTTGGGGGGCGCAGGCACCGGGGAGCTGTTTTTT. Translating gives CASSLGGAGTGELFF.